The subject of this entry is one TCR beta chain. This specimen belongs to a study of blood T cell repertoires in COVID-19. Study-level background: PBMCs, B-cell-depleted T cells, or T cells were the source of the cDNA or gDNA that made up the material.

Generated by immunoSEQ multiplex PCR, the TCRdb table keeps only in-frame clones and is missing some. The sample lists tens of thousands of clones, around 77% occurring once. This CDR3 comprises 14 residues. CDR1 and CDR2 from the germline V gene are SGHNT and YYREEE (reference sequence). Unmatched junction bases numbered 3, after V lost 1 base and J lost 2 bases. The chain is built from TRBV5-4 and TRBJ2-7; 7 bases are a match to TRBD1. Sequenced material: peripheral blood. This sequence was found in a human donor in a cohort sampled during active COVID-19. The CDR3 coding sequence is TGTGCCAGCAGCTTGTTGGGACAGACCTACGAGCAGTACTTC. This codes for CASSLLGQTYEQYF.